A single sample gave rise to the 15 T cell receptor beta chains below, sequenced in a study of Graves' ophthalmopathy and Graves' hyperthyroidism (dated 2018 in TCRdb). The sequencer was an Illumina HiSeq 2000. TCR beta CDR3 regions were amplified from RNA transcripts for repertoire sequencing. HTBI primers and the Qiagen OneStep RT-PCR kit were used in a first-round RT-PCR, which was followed by a second-round multiplex PCR, size selection and purification. TCRdb's own reprocessing of the public reads used fastp at Q25 and MiXCR and kept productive beta chains. Rows matching on CDR3 protein sequence are summarized as one entry with the most common DNA and genes. The sample data list roughly 160,000 distinct CDR3 sequences, and 37% of these were observed just once. The leading ten clones occupy under 6.5% of the sample. The sample comprised peripheral blood. The receptors come from a woman between 40 and 55 years old with Graves' ophthalmopathy. Donor details come from another sample of the same person, matched by shared clones.

The rearrangement links TRBV12-3 or TRBV12-4 to TRBJ2-6, with D tentatively TRBD1 (6 bases). The end of the DNA fits TRBJ2-5 better, so the J call may be wrong. CDR3 length: 12 amino acids. The CDR3, as DNA: TGTGCCAGCAGCGCCGTTACAGGGTTCCAGTACTTC. Translation: CASSAVTGFQYF.

The rearrangement joins TRBV6-1 to TRBJ1-2; possible D gene TRBD1, 6 bases. Germline CDR1 MNHNS, CDR2 SASEGT. V gave up 7 bases and J gave up 2 bases, with 20 bases separating them. The CDR3 runs 16 residues. CDR3 nucleotides: TGTGCCAGCACTAGGGTCTCGGGGGCGGGCAACTATGGCTACACCTTC. It yields the protein CASTRVSGAGNYGYTF.

A remark on this clonotype: One end of the junction does not line up with germline, which may come from a read error. This rearrangement joins TRBV5-6 to TRBJ2-7, with no clear D. Germline V gene sequence: CDR1 SGHDT, CDR2 YYEEEE. The CDR3 sequence is 14 residues long. CDR3 nucleotide sequence: TGTGCCAGGAGCTTTAGCAGCGCCGTATACGAGCAGTACTTC. It is translated as CARSFSSAVYEQYF.

This clonotype was detected ten times or more. This rearrangement joins TRBV4-2 to TRBJ2-7; 7 positions agree with TRBD2. Germline values: CDR1 LGHNA, CDR2 YNFKEQ. The CDR3 has 15 amino acids. The junction had 7 bases not matched to a gene; V was cut back by 4 bases and J by 1 base. Here the CDR3 reads CASSPLGGPSYEQYF. The CDR3 DNA reads TGTGCCAGCAGCCCACTGGGAGGGCCTTCCTACGAGCAGTACTTC.

The chain couples TRBV6-1 to TRBJ2-7, with a weak D call TRBD2 (6 bases). CDR3 length equals 15 residues. Trimming took 1 base from V and 4 from J, leaving 14 bases between them. Germline V CDR1 and CDR2: MNHNS, SASEGT. This CDR3 reads CASSEVLRGRYEQYF. Written as DNA, the CDR3 is TGTGCCAGCAGTGAAGTATTGCGAGGGAGGTACGAGCAGTACTTC.

This clonotype was observed many times. The V and J genes are TRBV6-2 or TRBV6-3 and TRBJ1-5, with 7 bases matching TRBD1. The length of the CDR3 is 15 residues. Unmatched junction bases numbered 8, after V lost 7 bases and J lost 2 bases. Per germline, CDR1 MNHEY and CDR2 SVGEGT. The CDR3 DNA is TGTGCCAGCAAGCTTGCCGGGACAGGCAATCAGCCCCAGCATTTT. Its translation: CASKLAGTGNQPQHF.

At least ten counts were recorded for this clonotype. The rearrangement links TRBV30 to TRBJ2-7; TRBD2 agrees at 11 bases. CDR1 and CDR2 (germline): GTSNPN, SVGIG (reference sequence). J lost 4 bases, V lost 5 bases, and 16 bases had no gene match. The CDR3 has 17 amino acids. CDR3 region: CAWDDGTSGVWGYEQYF. The CDR3 nucleotides read TGTGCCTGGGATGACGGGACTAGCGGTGTCTGGGGGTACGAGCAGTACTTC.

This clonotype occurred many times. The chain couples TRBV12-3 or TRBV12-4 to TRBJ1-2, with D possibly being TRBD1 (5 bases). The CDR3 covers 15 residues. The V end lost 3 bases, the J end lost 0 bases, and 11 bases lay between the germline ends. DNA for the CDR3: TGTGCCAGCAGTTTGGGGGACGCAGCTAACTATGGCTACACCTTC. Amino acids: CASSLGDAANYGYTF.

The chain couples TRBV6-2 or TRBV6-3 to TRBJ1-5; a possible D gene is TRBD1 (5 bases). This CDR3 has 17 residues. CDR1 is MNHEY and CDR2 is SVGEGT in the germline V gene. V was shortened by 0 bases and J by 2 bases, with 14 bases between the two germline ends. The CDR3 is CASSYSTGGMGNQPQHF. For the CDR3, the DNA is TGTGCCAGCAGTTACTCGACGGGGGGAATGGGCAATCAGCCCCAGCATTTT.

This CDR3 reads CASSLTAVGSPLHF. Here the CDR3 DNA reads TGTGCCAGCAGCTTGACCGCCGTTGGTTCACCCCTCCACTTT. V is TRBV7-2 and J is TRBJ1-6; the D is unclear. The CDR3 is made up of 14 amino acids. The germline V gene encodes CDR1 SGHTA and CDR2 FQGNSA. Trimming shortened V by 3 bases and J by 9 bases, and 12 bases separated the two germline ends.

This clonotype appeared a few times. The chain is built from TRBV6-1 and TRBJ2-5; D is ambiguous. Germline CDR1 reads MNHNS; CDR2 reads SASEGT. The CDR3 length is 13 residues. With 7 bases removed from V and 7 bases from J, the gap between germline ends came to 16 bases. The CDR3 loop is CASTKATSGTQYF. The CDR3 DNA reads TGTGCCAGCACCAAGGCTACTTCAGGGACCCAGTACTTC.

This clonotype has ten or more counts. The chain joins TRBV6-5 to TRBJ1-2; D is possibly TRBD1 (5 bases). Trimming cost V 5 bases and J 3 bases, with 10 bases left between them. Germline CDR1 is MNHEY and CDR2 is SVGAGI. The CDR3 has 13 residues. Here the CDR3 DNA reads TGTGCCAGCAGTCCCGGGGCAGACTATGGCTACACCTTC. It is translated as CASSPGADYGYTF.

This clonotype was found many times. The chain joins TRBV7-2 to TRBJ2-2; possible D gene TRBD1, 6 bases. In germline, CDR1 is SGHTA, CDR2 FQGNSA. This CDR3 is built from 15 residues. The germline V and J ends were trimmed by 5 bases and 2 bases, with 12 bases remaining between them. Here the CDR3 reads CASSPARGNTGELFF. The CDR3 DNA reads TGTGCCAGCAGCCCCGCCAGGGGCAACACCGGGGAGCTGTTTTTT.

The chain couples TRBV12-3 or TRBV12-4 to TRBJ2-7, with a possible D match to TRBD2 (6 bases). CDR3 length: 16 amino acids. V lost 5 bases to trimming and J lost 4 bases, with 21 bases between them. For the CDR3, the DNA is TGTGCCAGCAGTCTTAAGGGCGGGGCAGGGCGGTACGAGCAGTACTTC. Amino acid sequence: CASSLKGGAGRYEQYF.

The chain uses TRBV28 and TRBJ1-5; D unclear. V lost 7 bases, J lost 3 bases, and 16 bases lay in between. Germline V gene lookup returns CDR1 MDHEN and CDR2 SYDVKM. This CDR3 contains 15 residues. This CDR3 reads CASTNLEEINQPQHF. The CDR3 bases are TGTGCCAGCACCAACCTCGAGGAAATCAATCAGCCCCAGCATTTT.